What follows are 28 T cell receptor beta chains derived from one specimen sequenced in a study of blood T cell repertoires in COVID-19. Produced via immunoSEQ multiplex PCR; TCRdb's table is partial and in-frame only. The table includes around 300,000 clones, roughly 85% detected once. Sequencing was done on a sample of peripheral blood. These receptors were collected from a human donor in a cohort sampled during active COVID-19.

V gene TRBV5-1 combines with J gene TRBJ2-7; tentative D call: TRBD2 (6 bases). This CDR3 contains 15 residues. Germline V gene data show CDR1 as SGHRS and CDR2 as YFSETQ. Trimming removed 4 bases from V and 2 bases from J, with 16 bases in between. The CDR3 loop is CASSPAGGRTYEQYF. CDR3 coding DNA: TGCGCCAGCAGCCCCGCCGGGGGACGCACCTACGAGCAGTACTTC.

The chain employs TRBV6-5 and TRBJ1-2; D is perhaps TRBD1 (5 bases). The germline CDR1 and CDR2 sequences are MNHEY and SVGAGI. The CDR3 runs to 14 residues. The ends were cut back, 6 bases at V and 8 bases at J, with 19 bases in the middle. The CDR3 bases are TGTGCCAGCAGGGAGTACCGGGACTTTTACGGCTACACCTTC. It is translated as CASREYRDFYGYTF.

J is TRBJ1-4 and V is TRBV18; D gene ambiguous. The CDR3 consists of 16 residues. The V gene's germline CDR1 is KGHSH and CDR2 LQKENI. The V gene lost 6 bases and the J gene lost 4 bases, with 18 bases spanning the gap. CDR3 coding DNA: TGTGCCAGCTCCAACCGCGGGCCAGCCGGTAATGAAAAACTGTTTTTT. Protein product: CASSNRGPAGNEKLFF.

V gene TRBV6-6 combines with J gene TRBJ2-2; TRBD1 matches at 10 bases. The CDR3 contains 17 residues. CDR1 and CDR2 (germline): MNHNY, SVGAGI (reference sequence). The V gene end was trimmed by 5 bases and the J gene end by 4 bases; junction bases not matched to a gene: 10. Here the CDR3 reads CASSLPDRGRSTGELFF. CDR3 nucleotides: TGTGCCAGCAGTCTCCCCGACAGGGGGCGAAGCACCGGGGAGCTGTTTTTT.

The rearrangement joins TRBV14 to TRBJ2-2, with 10 bases identical to TRBD2. Germline V CDR1 and CDR2: SGHDN, FVKESK. The CDR3 has 20 residues. J lost 4 bases, V lost 0 bases, and 14 bases had no gene match. The CDR3 DNA is TGTGCCAGCAGCCAAGACACAGCGGGGGGGTCGGCTCGTGGCACCGGGGAGCTGTTTTTT. As protein: CASSQDTAGGSARGTGELFF. Variable domain in full (rest from reference TRBV14 and TRBJ2-2): EAGVTQFPSHSVIEKGQTVTLRCDPISGHDNLYWYRRVMGKEIKFLLHFVKESKQDESGMPNNRFLAERTGGTYSTLKVQPAELEDSGVYFCASSQDTAGGSARGTGELFFGEGSRLTVL.

The chain employs TRBV5-1 and TRBJ2-4, with a possible D match to TRBD1 (6 bases). Per the germline V gene, CDR1 is SGHRS and CDR2 is YFSETQ. The V end lost 6 bases, the J end lost 6 bases, and 16 bases lay between the germline ends. CDR3 size: 14 residues. In nucleotides, the CDR3 is TGCGCCAGCACCCTAACAGGGCTGTCAAACATTCAGTACTTC. The encoded protein is CASTLTGLSNIQYF.

The genes are TRBV15 and TRBJ2-3; D is possibly TRBD2 (7 bases). Germline loops: CDR1 LNHNV, CDR2 YYDKDF (reference sequence). The V end was cut by 1 base, the J end by 3 bases, with 20 bases between. The CDR3 loop spans 18 amino acids. CDR3 amino acids: CATSRVGGGPHGTDTQYF. CDR3 DNA: TGTGCCACCAGCAGAGTGGGGGGGGGCCCCCATGGGACAGATACGCAGTATTTT. The complete variable domain, with remaining parts taken from reference TRBV15 and TRBJ2-3, reads DAMVIQNPRYQVTQFGKPVTLSCSQTLNHNVMYWYQQKSSQAPKLLFHYYDKDFNNEADTPDNFQSRRPNTSFCFLDIRSPGLGDTAMYLCATSRVGGGPHGTDTQYFGPGTRLTVL.

V and J are TRBV2 and TRBJ2-7, with TRBD2 as a possible D gene (5 bases). The CDR3 covers 12 residues. Trimming pared 5 bases from V and 7 bases from J, leaving 12 bases between. Per the germline V gene, CDR1 is SNHLY and CDR2 is FYNNEI. CDR3 in amino acids: CASSYGLGEQYF. The CDR3 coding sequence is TGTGCCAGCAGTTACGGACTGGGAGAGCAGTACTTC.

This chain connects TRBV5-1 to TRBJ1-4; a weak D match, TRBD1 (5 bases). V lost 3 bases and J lost 0, with 6 bases in between. This CDR3 has 14 residues. Germline assignment: CDR1 SGHRS and CDR2 YFSETQ. This CDR3 is CASSSTATNEKLFF. The CDR3 nucleotides read TGCGCCAGCAGCTCGACAGCAACTAATGAAAAACTGTTTTTT.

This chain links TRBV29-1 with TRBJ1-2; weak D call: TRBD1 (5 bases). This CDR3 comprises 11 residues. V was pared by 5 bases and J by 8 bases, with 12 bases between. Germline V lookup: CDR1 SQVTM, CDR2 ANQGSEA. CDR3 in DNA: TGCAGCGTTTCCGGGACTGAGGGCTACACCTTC. Amino acid sequence: CSVSGTEGYTF.

About this clone itself: This specimen includes other DNA sequences encoding the same CDR3. The chain joins TRBV24-1 to TRBJ2-3; TRBD2 might be the D (7 bases). The CDR3 contains 16 residues. The germline V and J ends were trimmed by 2 bases and 1 base, with 12 bases remaining between them. The V gene's germline CDR1 is KGHDR and CDR2 SFDVKD. This chain's CDR3 is CATSDSLGGGTDTQYF. In DNA form, the CDR3 reads TGTGCCACCAGTGATTCGTTAGGGGGGGGCACAGATACGCAGTATTTT.

This sequence joins TRBV4-1 and TRBJ2-1, with 7 positions matching TRBD2. With 1 base clipped from V and 2 bases from J, the junction kept 11 bases outside the gene matches. CDR3 length equals 18 residues. Germline CDR1 and CDR2: MGHRA and YSYEKL. CDR3 sequence (DNA): TGCGCCAGCAGCCAAGCGGAGATGGGAGGGACGCCCTACAATGAGCAGTTCTTC. This codes for CASSQAEMGGTPYNEQFF.

The chain carries TRBV6-6 and TRBJ1-3; D is uncertain. V was trimmed by 10 bases and J by 2 bases, leaving 21 bases between them. This CDR3 region has 16 residues. The germline V gene has CDR1 MNHNY and CDR2 SVGAGI (reference sequence). The DNA of the CDR3 is TGTGCCACCTCGCCAGGTGGGAGGACCCCTGGAAACACCATATATTTT. Translated: CATSPGGRTPGNTIYF.

V and J are TRBV24-1 and TRBJ2-6; possible D gene TRBD1, 5 bases. Germline lookup yields CDR1 KGHDR and CDR2 SFDVKD. Trimming removed 4 bases from V and 0 bases from J, with 9 bases in between. The CDR3 has 16 residues. The CDR3 here is CATSDPGFSGANVLTF. DNA for the CDR3: TGTGCCACCAGTGACCCAGGGTTCTCTGGGGCCAACGTCCTGACTTTC.

The chain carries TRBV29-1 and TRBJ2-2; D is possibly TRBD2 (6 bases). This CDR3 is 14 amino acids long. Germline CDR1 reads SQVTM; CDR2 reads ANQGSEA. V lost 4 bases, J lost 4 bases, and 13 bases lay in between. The CDR3 sequence: CSVVPQGGTGELFF. CDR3 DNA sequence: TGCAGCGTTGTCCCCCAGGGAGGCACCGGGGAGCTGTTTTTT.

The chain is built from TRBV6-5 and TRBJ1-5; TRBD1 aligns across 10 bases. The CDR3 runs to 15 residues. CDR1 and CDR2 from the germline V gene are MNHEY and SVGAGI. The J segment lost 6 bases and the V segment lost 6 bases, leaving 8 bases of the junction unmatched. The CDR3 protein is CASRAGTGASQPQHF. As DNA, the CDR3 is TGTGCCAGCAGGGCCGGGACAGGGGCCAGTCAGCCCCAGCATTTT.

The rearrangement uses TRBV19 and TRBJ1-2; D is possibly TRBD1 (5 bases). CDR1 is LNHDA, CDR2 SQIVND, per germline (reference sequence). The CDR3 runs to 13 residues. The V end lost 3 bases, the J end lost 3 bases, and 8 bases lay between the germline ends. The CDR3 region has the DNA TGTGCCAGTAGTATCGTCAGGGACTATGGCTACACCTTC. Residues: CASSIVRDYGYTF.

The rearrangement uses TRBV18 and TRBJ1-1; maybe TRBD1 (6 bases). Trimming pared 4 bases from V and 1 base from J, leaving 10 bases between. The CDR3 runs to 14 residues. CDR1 KGHSH and CDR2 LQKENI come from the germline V gene. The DNA for the CDR3 is TGTGCCAGCTCACACGGGACAAGGAACACTGAAGCTTTCTTT. Residues: CASSHGTRNTEAFF.

The chain recombines TRBV7-9 with TRBJ2-7; D may be TRBD2 (6 bases). Germline V gene sequence: CDR1 SEHNR, CDR2 FQNEAQ (reference sequence). V was cut by 5 bases and J by 0 bases, with 14 bases left in between. CDR3 length equals 15 residues. In DNA form, the CDR3 reads TGTGCCAGCAGCGTCTCACTCGGGAGCTCCTACGAGCAGTACTTC. This encodes CASSVSLGSSYEQYF.

This chain links TRBV5-1 with TRBJ1-1, with D unclear. CDR3 size: 13 residues. The ends were cut back, 5 bases at V and 5 bases at J, with 13 bases in the middle. CDR1 SGHRS and CDR2 YFSETQ come from the germline V gene. The CDR3 DNA reads as TGCGCCAGCAGGCTAACGGGAGCGACTGAAGCTTTCTTT. It encodes CASRLTGATEAFF.

The CDR3 DNA sequence: TGTGCCAGCACAAACCGGGACAGGGGCAACTACGAGCAGTACTTC. It is translated as CASTNRDRGNYEQYF. This chain joins TRBV6-5 and TRBJ2-7, with TRBD1 matching 10 bases. V gave up 7 bases and J gave up 3 bases; unmatched junction bases: 9. The germline CDR1 and CDR2 sequences are MNHEY and SVGAGI. This CDR3 region has 15 residues.

The chain employs TRBV19 and TRBJ2-1, with TRBD1 matching over 9 bases. Per germline, CDR1 LNHDA and CDR2 SQIVND (reference sequence). Germline trimming cut 5 bases from V and 5 bases from J; bases unmatched to any gene: 1. This CDR3 spans 13 amino acids. The CDR3 loop reads CASSRDRDNEQFF. CDR3 DNA: TGTGCCAGTAGTCGGGACAGGGACAATGAGCAGTTCTTC.

The V call is TRBV30, the J call TRBJ1-5; D is ambiguous. CDR1 is GTSNPN and CDR2 is SVGIG in the germline V gene (reference sequence). The CDR3 loop spans 13 amino acids. Trimming cost V 2 bases and J 2 bases, with 7 bases left between them. In DNA, the CDR3 is TGTGCCTGGAGTTCCCCGGGCAATCAGCCCCAGCATTTT. This translates into CAWSSPGNQPQHF. The full variable domain, completed using reference TRBV30 and TRBJ1-5, is SQTIHQWPATLVQPVGSPLSLECTVEGTSNPNLYWYRQAAGRGLQLLFYSVGIGQISSEVPQNLSASRPQDRQFILSSKKLLLSDSGFYLCAWSSPGNQPQHFGDGTRLSIL.

The gene calls are TRBV20-1 and TRBJ2-7, with D possibly being TRBD1 (6 bases). The V gene lost 6 bases and the J gene lost 4 bases, with 10 bases spanning the gap. From germline, CDR1 is DFQATT and CDR2 SNEGSKA (reference sequence). CDR3 length: 11 residues. CDR3 sequence (DNA): TGCAGTGCCAGCGACAGGTACGAGCAGTACTTC. It is translated as CSASDRYEQYF.

The chain is built from TRBV3-1 (or the pseudogene TRBV3-2) and TRBJ1-2; 9 positions agree with TRBD1. Germline V gene sequence: CDR1 LGHDT, CDR2 YNNKEL (reference sequence). The CDR3 totals 17 residues. V was pared by 6 bases and J by 0 bases, with 11 bases of the junction left unmatched. CDR3 region: CASRRGQGPPSNYGYTF. The CDR3 coding sequence is TGTGCCAGCAGACGAGGACAGGGGCCCCCATCTAACTATGGCTACACCTTC.

This clone is a singleton in its sample. This chain uses TRBV25-1 with TRBJ2-6; TRBD1 agrees at 8 bases. The germline V gene has CDR1 MGHDK and CDR2 SYGVNS. The CDR3 is 17 residues long. The V segment lost 3 bases and the J segment 2 bases; nucleotides outside the gene matches: 6. CDR3 loop: CASSEYQGAAGANVLTF. The DNA for the CDR3 is TGTGCCAGCAGTGAGTATCAGGGGGCAGCTGGGGCCAACGTCCTGACTTTC.

The J gene is TRBJ2-3, the V gene TRBV19, with TRBD2 matching 10 bases. The V segment lost 2 bases and the J segment 2 bases; nucleotides outside the gene matches: 7. Looked up from germline, CDR1 is LNHDA and CDR2 is SQIVND (reference sequence). The CDR3 length is 17 residues. The CDR3 DNA is TGTGCCAGTAGTATATATAGCGGGGGGTCCCTCACAGATACGCAGTATTTT. It codes for CASSIYSGGSLTDTQYF.

The chain employs TRBV5-1 and TRBJ2-7; D gene unclear. The CDR3 is 13 amino acids. The V gene lost 5 bases and the J gene lost 0 bases, with 9 bases spanning the gap. CDR1 SGHRS and CDR2 YFSETQ come from the germline V gene. The CDR3 DNA reads TGCGCCAGCAGTCGTACAACCTCCTACGAGCAGTACTTC. It codes for CASSRTTSYEQYF.